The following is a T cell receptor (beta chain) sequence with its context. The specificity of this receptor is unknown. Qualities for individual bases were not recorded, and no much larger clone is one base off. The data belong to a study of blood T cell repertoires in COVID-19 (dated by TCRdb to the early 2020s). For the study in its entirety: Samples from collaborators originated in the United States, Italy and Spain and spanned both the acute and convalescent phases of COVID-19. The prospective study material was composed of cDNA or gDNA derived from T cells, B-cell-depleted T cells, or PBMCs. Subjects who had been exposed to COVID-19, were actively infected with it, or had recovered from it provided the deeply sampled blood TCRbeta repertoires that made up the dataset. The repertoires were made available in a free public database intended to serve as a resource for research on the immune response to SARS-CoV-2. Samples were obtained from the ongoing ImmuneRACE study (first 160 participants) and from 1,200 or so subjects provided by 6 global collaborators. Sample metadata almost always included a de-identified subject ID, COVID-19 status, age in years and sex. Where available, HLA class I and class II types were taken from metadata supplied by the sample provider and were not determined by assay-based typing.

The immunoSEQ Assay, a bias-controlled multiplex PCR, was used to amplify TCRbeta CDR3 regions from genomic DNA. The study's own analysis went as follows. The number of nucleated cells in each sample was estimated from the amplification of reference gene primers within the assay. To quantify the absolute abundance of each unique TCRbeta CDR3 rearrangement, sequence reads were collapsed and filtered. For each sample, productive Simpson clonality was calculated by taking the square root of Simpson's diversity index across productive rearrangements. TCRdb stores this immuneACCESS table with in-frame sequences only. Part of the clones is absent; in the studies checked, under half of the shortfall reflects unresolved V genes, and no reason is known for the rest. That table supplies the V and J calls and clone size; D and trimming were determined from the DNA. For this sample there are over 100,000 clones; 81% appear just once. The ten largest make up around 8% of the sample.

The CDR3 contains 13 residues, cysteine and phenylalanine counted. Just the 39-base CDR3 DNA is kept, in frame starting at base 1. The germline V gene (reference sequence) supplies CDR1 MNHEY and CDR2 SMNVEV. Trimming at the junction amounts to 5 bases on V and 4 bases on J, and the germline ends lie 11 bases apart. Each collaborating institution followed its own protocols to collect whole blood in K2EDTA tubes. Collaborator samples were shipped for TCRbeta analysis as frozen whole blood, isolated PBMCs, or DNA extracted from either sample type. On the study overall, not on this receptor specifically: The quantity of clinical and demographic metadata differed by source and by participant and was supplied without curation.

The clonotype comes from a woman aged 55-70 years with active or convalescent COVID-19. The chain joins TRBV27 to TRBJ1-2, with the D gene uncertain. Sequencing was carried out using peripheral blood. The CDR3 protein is CASSPRVFYGYTF. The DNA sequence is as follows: TGTGCCAGCAGTCCCCGAGTTTTCTATGGCTACACCTTC.